This T cell receptor (beta chain) was recovered during a study of response to subunit inactivated influenza vaccine. Study findings and constraints: Each seasonal influenza vaccination, the authors suggested, recruits few new T cells.

The CDR3 runs to 11 residues. CDR1 is SQVTM, CDR2 ANQGSEA, per germline. TCRdb independently ran MiXCR on the RT-PCR reads; one entry per CDR3 protein. The table lists almost 600,000 distinct CDR3 sequences, about 14% of them singletons. This clonotype was found many times. The antigen is undetermined. The specimen was PBMCs from blood, collected 11 to 12 days after vaccination. The chain combines TRBV29-1 with TRBJ1-1, with D possibly being TRBD1 (5 bases). The sequence was obtained from a man aged 50-59 years who received an inactivated influenza vaccine. CDR3 loop: CSGGWETEAFF. The DNA of the CDR3 is TGCAGTGGGGGGTGGGAGACTGAAGCTTTCTTT.